Listed below are T cell receptor beta chains from one sample, sequenced in a study of tumor-infiltrating lymphocytes in primary liver carcinoma. TCRdb independently ran MiXCR on the multiplex PCR reads; one entry per CDR3 protein. Among about 180,000 distinct CDR3 sequences listed, about 60% were seen once. The sequencing input was peripheral blood. These receptors all come from a man aged 40-49 years with primary liver carcinoma and hepatitis B virus infection. Both conserved end residues are part of each CDR3. A D gene is named only where the DNA matches it firmly. Some rows mark clone size as missing; the rest say once, few, many or name a class of expanded clone.

clone size,J gene,V gene,D gene,CDR3 DNA,CDR3 protein
few,TRBJ1-5,TRBV28,.,TGTGCCAGCAGCCCCGGGACACTCCTCAATCAGCCCCAGCATTTT,CASSPGTLLNQPQHF
few,TRBJ2-1,TRBV7-9,.,TGTGCCAGCATCGACAGGTCGGGCGATGAGCAGTTCTTC,CASIDRSGDEQFF
.,TRBJ2-7,TRBV4-2,.,TGTGCCAGCAGCCAGGCTACGACAGGCTCCTACGAGCAGTACTTC,CASSQATTGSYEQYF
.,TRBJ2-1,TRBV11-2,TRBD2,TGTGCCAGTAGCCATGGGCTGGGCGGGAGGAATGAGCAGTTCTTC,CASSHGLGGRNEQFF
.,TRBJ2-5,TRBV5-6,.,TGTGCCAGCAGCTCCGGAACAAAAGAGACCCAGTACTTC,CASSSGTKETQYF
.,TRBJ2-1,TRBV6-1,TRBD2,TGTGCTGGCAGTGACCTAGCGGGAGGGCGCGATGAGCAGTTCTTC,CAGSDLAGGRDEQFF
.,TRBJ1-4,TRBV7-8,.,TGTGCTAGCAGCTTCACGGGGTCGACTAATGAAAAACTGTTTTTT,CASSFTGSTNEKLFF
.,TRBJ1-1,TRBV29-1,TRBD1,TGCAGCGCCACAGGGGCGGCCACTGAAGCTTTCTTT,CSATGAATEAFF
.,TRBJ2-1,TRBV11-2,TRBD2,TGTGCCAGCAGCCCGCGACTAGCGGTAGTGGAAGAGCAGTTCTTC,CASSPRLAVVEEQFF
.,TRBJ2-2,TRBV5-5,TRBD2,TGTGCCAGCAGATCGCTAGCGGGGGGGGACACCGGGGAGCTGTTTTTT,CASRSLAGGDTGELFF
.,TRBJ1-2,TRBV6-6,TRBD1,TGTGCCAGCACTTACGAATTACAGGGGAATGGCTACATCTTC,CASTYELQGNGYIF
.,TRBJ2-7,TRBV12-3/TRBV12-4,.,TGTGCCAGCAGCCGGATTAATGGGCGCGAGCAGTACTTC,CASSRINGREQYF
.,TRBJ2-1,TRBV11-2,.,TGTGCCAGCAGTCATAGCGAGAATAGGGGTGAGCAGTTCTTC,CASSHSENRGEQFF
.,TRBJ2-5,TRBV6-5,.,TGTGCCAGCAGCGCGGAGGGTGGGGAGACCCAGTACTTC,CASSAEGGETQYF
.,TRBJ2-1,TRBV6-4,.,TGTGCCAGCAGTTTTGAAGCTGGTACCTACAATGAGCAGTTCTTC,CASSFEAGTYNEQFF
.,TRBJ1-1,TRBV4-1,.,TGCGCCAGCAGCCAAGGACGGGGGAACACTGAAGCTTTCTTT,CASSQGRGNTEAFF
.,TRBJ2-7,TRBV28,.,TGTGCCAGCAGTTTATTAGGAGAGCACGAGGGTGAGCAGTACTTC,CASSLLGEHEGEQYF
.,TRBJ2-3,TRBV12-3/TRBV12-4,TRBD1,TGTGCCAGCAATTCAGGGGGAATCGGCACAGATACGCAGTATTTT,CASNSGGIGTDTQYF
.,TRBJ1-4,TRBV29-1,TRBD1,TGCAGCGTTACAACCGGGACAGTCTTAGGAAAACTGTTTTTT,CSVTTGTVLGKLFF
many,TRBJ2-3,TRBV11-2,.,TGTGCCAGCAGCCCCACCCTTGAGGGACCGGGGGCAGATACGCAGTATTTT,CASSPTLEGPGADTQYF
.,TRBJ2-7,TRBV4-1,.,TGCGCCAGCAGCCAAGCGACCGATAGCTCCTACGAGCAGTACTTC,CASSQATDSSYEQYF
.,TRBJ2-7,TRBV12-3/TRBV12-4,.,TGTGCCAGCAGTTTAGGGATGGGGTTAAACGAGCAGTACTTC,CASSLGMGLNEQYF
.,TRBJ2-3,TRBV4-1,.,TGCGCCAGCAGCCTGACGGGGCCAATCCCCGATACGCAGTATTTT,CASSLTGPIPDTQYF
.,TRBJ2-1,TRBV29-1,TRBD2,TGCAGCGTCGACGGGGAGGGCAATGAGCAGTTCTTC,CSVDGEGNEQFF
.,TRBJ2-7,TRBV10-3,TRBD1,TGTGCCGTACGACAGGGACCCTACGAGCAGTACTTC,CAVRQGPYEQYF
.,TRBJ1-1,TRBV5-5,.,TGTGCCAGCAGCGATACACGGGGCAGTGAAGCTTTCTTT,CASSDTRGSEAFF
.,TRBJ2-7,TRBV5-6,.,TGTGCCAGCAGTTTGAGAGGAGAGAACTACGAGCAGTACTTC,CASSLRGENYEQYF
once,TRBJ2-3,TRBV20-1,.,TGCAGTGCCACAACGACACACTGGAACACAGATACACAGTATTTT,CSATTTHWNTDTQYF
many,TRBJ2-1,TRBV11-3,.,TGTGCCAGCAGCTCCGGGGTCTTATCGGATGAGCAGTTCTTC,CASSSGVLSDEQFF
few,TRBJ2-1,TRBV10-1,TRBD2,TGCGCCAGCAGTGTCCTAGCGGGAGGGGGGGAGCAGTTCTTC,CASSVLAGGGEQFF
many,TRBJ2-7,TRBV11-2,.,TGTGCCAGCAGCTTCCGAGGCGAGCAGTACTTC,CASSFRGEQYF
.,TRBJ2-7,TRBV5-5,.,TGTGCCAGCGGCTTGTTCCGTGTCAGGGGCTACGAGCAGTACTTC,CASGLFRVRGYEQYF
.,TRBJ2-3,TRBV30,TRBD2,TGTGCCTGGAGTAAGGGACTAGCTCCCACAGATACGCAGTATTTT,CAWSKGLAPTDTQYF
few,TRBJ2-3,TRBV10-3,TRBD2,TGTGCCATCAGTGAGCTAGCGGGAGTAGATACGCAGTATTTT,CAISELAGVDTQYF
.,TRBJ2-3,TRBV11-2,TRBD2,TGTGCCAGTAGCTTAAATTTGGACGGGGGGACGGAAACAGATACGCAGTATTTT,CASSLNLDGGTETDTQYF
.,TRBJ2-7,TRBV7-8,.,TGTGCCAGCAGCTTAGCGCTCATGGGGCCCGAGCAGTACTTC,CASSLALMGPEQYF
.,TRBJ2-1,TRBV7-9,.,TGTGCCAGCAGCTTAGGGGGGGCTAGCAGAAATGAGCAGTTCTTC,CASSLGGASRNEQFF
once,TRBJ2-3,TRBV6-5,.,TGTGCCGGCAGTTTCACCCAAATGAACCGGGACATATTCACAGATGCGCAGTATTTT,CAGSFTQMNRDIFTDAQYF
many,TRBJ2-7,TRBV7-9,.,TGTGCCAGCAGCCCCAGGGTTTCCGACGAGCAGTACTTC,CASSPRVSDEQYF
.,TRBJ2-3,TRBV28,.,TGTGCCAGCAGTTCCTCGGCCGCAGATACGCAGTATTTT,CASSSSAADTQYF
many,TRBJ1-1,TRBV29-1,.,TGCAGCGGACTCTGGGCCCCAGGCACTGAAGCTTTCTTT,CSGLWAPGTEAFF
.,TRBJ1-5,TRBV11-2,TRBD1,TGTGCCAGCAGCTTCGGACAGGGGGCGAACTTTAGCAATCAGCCCCAGCATTTT,CASSFGQGANFSNQPQHF
once,TRBJ2-2,TRBV11-2,TRBD2,TGTGCCAGCAGCTTGATCCTACCAACTGGCGGGGAGGGCGGGGAGCTGTTTTTT,CASSLILPTGGEGGELFF
.,TRBJ2-2,TRBV6-5,TRBD2,TGTGCCAGCAGCTGGGAGGGGAACACCGGGGAGCTGTTTTTT,CASSWEGNTGELFF
many,TRBJ2-1,TRBV29-1,TRBD2,TGCAGCGTTGATGGGTCTAGCGGGATGGATGAGCAGTTCTTC,CSVDGSSGMDEQFF
.,TRBJ2-3,TRBV6-6,TRBD2,TGTGCCAGTAGTTACGACCTCTTAGCGGGACTCTCAGATACGCAGTATTTT,CASSYDLLAGLSDTQYF
once,TRBJ2-5,TRBV6-6,TRBD2,TGTGCCAGCAGTTACTCTAGGACTAGCGGGTGCGGAGAGACCCAGTACTTC,CASSYSRTSGCGETQYF
.,TRBJ1-2,TRBV29-1,.,TGCAGCGTATCGTGGGCGAATGGCTACACCTTC,CSVSWANGYTF
.,TRBJ2-5,TRBV12-3/TRBV12-4,TRBD2,TGTGCCAGCAGTTCAAGGACTAGCGCCTTCTTC,CASSSRTSAFF
.,TRBJ2-1,TRBV11-2,.,TGTGCCAGCAGCTTAGGGTCAGGTAACGAGCAGTTCTTC,CASSLGSGNEQFF
.,TRBJ2-7,TRBV11-2,.,TGTGGCAGCAGCTTAGCGGCGACAGCATACTACGAGCAGTACTTC,CGSSLAATAYYEQYF
.,TRBJ2-6,TRBV6-1,.,TGTGCCAGCCTCTCAGACACTGGGGCCAACGTCCTGACTTTC,CASLSDTGANVLTF
.,TRBJ2-7,TRBV6-6,.,TGTGCCAGCAGGGTTCAGGGGATCCACGAGCAGTACTTC,CASRVQGIHEQYF
.,TRBJ1-5,TRBV4-1,.,TGCGCCAGCAGCCAAGATATGGCTTCCCGTCAGCCCCGGCATTTT,CASSQDMASRQPRHF
.,TRBJ1-5,TRBV6-1,.,TGTGCCAGCAGTGATGGGGCTGCATCGCCCCAGCATTTT,CASSDGAASPQHF
few,TRBJ1-1,TRBV6-1,.,TGTGCCAGCAGTGAAGCGCGGGGTTGGGAAACTGAAGCTTTCTTT,CASSEARGWETEAFF